This T cell receptor (beta chain) was obtained from a study of T-cell memory formation after mild COVID-19. With constant-segment primers, 5'RACE yielded cDNA libraries of TCR alpha and TCR beta that carried sample barcodes and UMIs. One entry per CDR3 protein, called by TCRdb with MiXCR from the 5' RACE reads. The table has over 70,000 distinct CDR3 sequences, 10% to 15% seen once. Study-level points and caveats: Among clones contracting day 15 to 85, CD4/CD8 was balanced, whereas later expanders leaned CD4+. Pre-infection memory contained some responding clones, which suggested that cross-reactive memory had joined. Still unconfirmed is whether the second-wave clones peaking on day 37 recognized SARS-CoV-2.

This clonotype was counted between two and nine times. Its cognate antigen is unknown. V lost 5 bases to trimming and J lost 5 bases; unmatched junction nucleotides: 6. In germline, CDR1 is SGHRS, CDR2 YFSETQ. This CDR3 has 13 residues. This clonotype was sampled from an adult woman who had mild COVID-19 (a few samples of this study predate the infection). Cell type and time point are not known. Sequences were obtained from PBMCs or a T cell subset sorted from them (not recorded which). J is TRBJ2-7 and V is TRBV5-1; TRBD1 aligns across 8 bases. CDR3 sequence: CASRQTGEDEQYF. CDR3 nucleotides: TGCGCCAGCAGGCAGACAGGGGAGGACGAGCAGTACTTC.